This is a list of T cell receptor beta chains from one sample in a study of blood T cell repertoires in COVID-19. The assay was immunoSEQ multiplex PCR, and TCRdb's table has in-frame clones only and misses some. This sample has around 68,000 clones; approximately 78% occur once, and the top ten carry roughly 12%. Sequencing was done on a sample of peripheral blood. These receptors were collected from a human donor in a cohort sampled during active COVID-19. The CDR3 runs from the conserved cysteine through the conserved F or W. Each record gives: J gene, V gene, CDR3 protein.

>TRBJ1-6|TRBV7-2
CASSLSSYNSPLHF
>TRBJ2-6|TRBV19
CASREGVGANVLTF
>TRBJ1-1|TRBV19
CASSQGINTEAFF
>TRBJ2-1|TRBV10-1
CASSEPRGSSYNEQFF
>TRBJ2-7|TRBV18
CASSQASDEQYF
>TRBJ1-6|TRBV28
CASSLGPVDLHF
>TRBJ2-7|TRBV19
CATGDRAYEQYF
>TRBJ2-2|TRBV9
CASSVEGHGNTGELFF
>TRBJ2-1|TRBV4-2
CASSQTVRQGTRNEQFF
>TRBJ1-1|TRBV11-2
CASSYHVDTEAFF
>TRBJ2-3|TRBV10-3
CAIRDRGTDTQYF
>TRBJ2-3|TRBV27
CASRRGALDTQYF